The 9 T cell receptor beta chains given below trace back to one sample, sequenced in a study of OX40 agonist ivuxolimab in advanced cancers. Generated by immunoSEQ multiplex PCR, the TCRdb table keeps only in-frame clones and is missing some. Among fewer than 70,000 clones listed, about 90% were seen once. The specimen was CD4+ or CD8+ T cells sorted from blood, collected in a trial of the OX40 agonist ivuxolimab. These receptors all come from an adult with an advanced solid tumor such as melanoma, head and neck, liver or kidney cancer.

The count of this clone is one. The J gene is TRBJ2-7, the V gene TRBV12-5, with a weak D call TRBD2 (6 bases). This CDR3 has 17 residues. Germline V lookup: CDR1 LGHNT, CDR2 FRNRAP. The ends were cut back, 0 bases at V and 2 bases at J, with 17 bases in the middle. Here the CDR3 DNA reads TGTGCTAGTGGTTTGGTACGGGAGACGGGGATGACCTACGAGCAGTACTTC. It is translated as CASGLVRETGMTYEQYF.

This chain connects TRBV4-1 to TRBJ2-5; D call uncertain. V was pared by 1 base and J by 1 base, with 19 bases between. The CDR3 covers 18 residues. Germline CDR1 is MGHRA and CDR2 is YSYEKL. CDR3 sequence: CASSQVGRSSLTQETQYF. CDR3 coding DNA: TGCGCCAGCAGCCAAGTCGGAAGGAGTAGCTTAACCCAAGAGACCCAGTACTTC.

The V call is TRBV5-6, the J call TRBJ1-3; 8 bases are shared with TRBD1. The J segment lost 2 bases and the V segment lost 0 bases, leaving 7 bases of the junction unmatched. The CDR3 totals 17 residues. The germline V gene encodes CDR1 SGHDT and CDR2 YYEEEE. The CDR3 nucleotides read TGTGCCAGCAGCTTGGCGTCAGGACAGGGCACTGGAAACACCATATATTTT. Protein product: CASSLASGQGTGNTIYF.

The chain recombines TRBV2 with TRBJ2-1; 9 positions match TRBD2. J was trimmed by 3 bases and V by 2 bases; bases with no gene match: 5. The CDR3 is 16 residues long. Germline V CDR1 and CDR2: SNHLY, FYNNEI. CDR3 in amino acids: CASSESSGRFYNEQFF. The CDR3 DNA reads as TGTGCCAGCAGTGAAAGTAGCGGGAGATTCTACAATGAGCAGTTCTTC.

V gene TRBV7-3 combines with J gene TRBJ1-1; D unresolved. V was pared by 2 bases and J by 0 bases, with 4 bases between. CDR3 length: 13 residues. Germline loops: CDR1 SGHTA, CDR2 FQGTGA. CDR3 nucleotides: TGTGCCAGCAGCTTACTCATGAACACTGAAGCTTTCTTT. The encoded protein is CASSLLMNTEAFF.

This chain uses TRBV27 with TRBJ2-4; no firm D call. Germline V gene data show CDR1 as MNHEY and CDR2 as SMNVEV (reference sequence). There are 12 residues in the CDR3. Trimming stripped 8 bases from V and 9 bases from J, with 14 bases between. The CDR3 region has the DNA TGTGCCAGCGCCGCGCTGAATGGCATTCAGTACTTC. Protein product: CASAALNGIQYF.

The rearrangement links TRBV5-6 to TRBJ1-4; D is ambiguous. CDR1 SGHDT and CDR2 YYEEEE come from the germline V gene. V lost 4 bases to trimming and J lost 0 bases, with 13 bases between them. The CDR3 contains 16 residues. The CDR3 DNA sequence: TGTGCCAGCAGCCACACCGGGCGTACAACTAATGAAAAACTGTTTTTT. Encoded protein: CASSHTGRTTNEKLFF.

In DNA form, the CDR3 reads TGTGCCAGTCGTCTGGGCAATAGCAATCAGCCCCAGCATTTT. Amino acid sequence: CASRLGNSNQPQHF. This chain joins TRBV6-1 and TRBJ1-5; no clear D gene. This CDR3 has 14 amino acids. V was trimmed by 9 bases and J by 0 bases, leaving 12 bases between them. Germline V gene sequence: CDR1 MNHNS, CDR2 SASEGT.

This clone was counted once. This chain uses TRBV7-2 with TRBJ1-1; TRBD1 might be the D (5 bases). Per germline, CDR1 SGHTA and CDR2 FQGNSA. V gave up 2 bases and J gave up 6 bases, with 10 bases separating them. This CDR3 is 13 amino acids long. CDR3 sequence (DNA): TGTGCCAGCAGCTTAATGAGGGGTGCTGAAGCTTTCTTT. It encodes CASSLMRGAEAFF.